Listed below are T cell receptor beta chains from one sample, sequenced in a study of T cells after yellow fever vaccination. Via MiXCR, TCRdb re-called the 5' RACE reads, giving one row per CDR3 protein. Among roughly 120,000 distinct CDR3 sequences listed, about 7.8% were seen once. The source was CD4+ T cells sorted from PBMCs, collected roughly seven weeks after the first yellow fever vaccination. The receptor set was obtained from a man aged 18 to 29 who received the YFV17D yellow fever vaccine. CDR3s include the opening cysteine and the closing phenylalanine or tryptophan. Fields, in order: J gene, D gene, V gene, CDR3 protein. A D gene is named only where the DNA matches it firmly.

TRBJ2-7 - TRBV20-1 CSAVGTNAREQYF
TRBJ1-1 - TRBV9 CASSRGNGEAFF
TRBJ2-1 TRBD2 TRBV12-5 CASAPHGGMYNEQFF
TRBJ2-2 - TRBV6-1 CASSEFRGNTGELFF
TRBJ1-1 - TRBV12-3/TRBV12-4 CASSPPERYTEAFF
TRBJ2-5 TRBD2 TRBV5-1 CASSLGSSGAYQETQYF
TRBJ1-5 - TRBV24-1 CATGNQPQHF
TRBJ2-5 - TRBV14 CASSQRINQETQYF
TRBJ2-3 - TRBV5-4 CASSPPDSTDTQYF
TRBJ1-2 TRBD1 TRBV19 CASSRRSEYRQGPYGYTF
TRBJ2-7 - TRBV6-2/TRBV6-3 CASSPHYEQYF
TRBJ2-4 - TRBV18 CASSPDLRGNIQYF
TRBJ2-1 - TRBV7-2 CASSATRNYNEQFF
TRBJ2-7 - TRBV7-2 CASSLEGGREQYF
TRBJ2-7 - TRBV6-2/TRBV6-3 CASSSTGVRPYEQYF
TRBJ2-3 TRBD1 TRBV5-1 CASSWHLVPGQGPGTDTQYF
TRBJ2-1 - TRBV7-3 CASSYHPGLGVLNEQFF
TRBJ2-1 TRBD2 TRBV4-2 CASSQDSPSGENNEQFF
TRBJ2-7 - TRBV12-3/TRBV12-4 CASRESSSSYEQYF
TRBJ2-4 TRBD1 TRBV7-2 CASGQGEIQYF
TRBJ1-6 - TRBV28 CASSSRSSSYNSPLHF
TRBJ2-3 - TRBV7-2 CASSSPLQRQSTDTQYF
TRBJ2-5 TRBD2 TRBV28 CASSTSGGAKTQYF
TRBJ2-3 - TRBV7-2 CASSRHALGAARTRYF
TRBJ2-5 - TRBV12-3/TRBV12-4 CASRTLNQETQYF
TRBJ1-5 - TRBV3-1 CASSQGPPGWQPQHF
TRBJ2-7 TRBD1 TRBV10-1 CASSMRQGASYEQYF
TRBJ1-3 - TRBV12-3/TRBV12-4 CASDHEGNTIYF
TRBJ1-4 TRBD1 TRBV7-9 CASSRQGAVGEKLFF
TRBJ1-3 - TRBV7-3 CASSSLDGSSGNTIYF
TRBJ2-1 TRBD1 TRBV5-4 CASSTDRERLNEQFF
TRBJ1-1 - TRBV7-2 CASSPRDGGNTEAFF
TRBJ2-5 - TRBV7-2 CASSWRGETQYF
TRBJ2-2 - TRBV7-2 CASSLLSRTGELFF
TRBJ2-4 - TRBV9 CASSATGTGDLGGAAKNIQYF
TRBJ2-4 TRBD2 TRBV3-1 CASSRGGNIQYF
TRBJ2-2 - TRBV5-1 CASSLGQWNTGELFF
TRBJ1-1 TRBD1 TRBV7-9 CASRWDRGRDRNTEAFF
TRBJ1-6 TRBD1 TRBV4-3 CASNLRPGQYNSPLHF
TRBJ1-3 TRBD1 TRBV6-5 CASRHRDRGGNTIYF
TRBJ1-1 TRBD1 TRBV5-1 CASSLEGGWTEAFF
TRBJ2-1 TRBD2 TRBV14 CASSPWGGNSYNEQFF
TRBJ1-2 - TRBV12-3/TRBV12-4 CASSFSYNYGYTF
TRBJ1-6 - TRBV15 CATRKGGDGAQALHF
TRBJ1-5 - TRBV28 CASGGGTFSNQPQHF
TRBJ1-2 - TRBV7-9 CASSFLQGDGYTF
TRBJ2-7 - TRBV6-1 CASSDEGGGSSYEQYF
TRBJ1-4 - TRBV4-1 CASSPGQTDEKLFF
TRBJ2-3 - TRBV28 CASSYKGRSGTQYF